The rows below give T cell receptor beta chains drawn from one sample of a study of blood T cell repertoires in COVID-19. The table came from immunoSEQ multiplex PCR; TCRdb's copy has only in-frame clones and leaves some out. In the table there are roughly 190,000 clones, about 86% of which are singletons. What was sequenced was peripheral blood. All receptors derive from a man aged 25-40 years with active or convalescent COVID-19. Both conserved end residues are part of each CDR3. A D gene is named only where the DNA matches it firmly.

TRBJ1-5 | TRBV14 | - | CASSQYSGFNQPQHF
TRBJ2-1 | TRBV19 | - | CASSPVGGGHNEQFF
TRBJ1-2 | TRBV21-1 | - | CASSKLRQGPPYGYTF
TRBJ2-5 | TRBV21-1 | - | CASSKFRASSSPQETQYF
TRBJ1-1 | TRBV30 | - | CAWSVTRGNTEAFF
TRBJ2-3 | TRBV5-1 | - | CASSLDSDTQYF
TRBJ2-2 | TRBV24-1 | TRBD1 | CATSAQPGTGKRGELFF
TRBJ1-1 | TRBV30 | - | CAWSASWGEGEAFF
TRBJ1-1 | TRBV4-3 | - | CASSQDTGNTEAFF
TRBJ1-2 | TRBV2 | - | CASMGRRDGYTF
TRBJ2-3 | TRBV3-1/TRBV3-2 | TRBD2 | CASSQAGSGTTGTDTQYF
TRBJ2-5 | TRBV3-1/TRBV3-2 | TRBD1 | CASSQVGTGGAGETQYF
TRBJ1-5 | TRBV6-5 | - | CASSQNNNQPQHF
TRBJ1-1 | TRBV5-1 | TRBD1 | CASSSPSTGTGTEAFF
TRBJ1-1 | TRBV30 | - | CAWSHNTEAFF
TRBJ2-7 | TRBV18 | TRBD1 | CASSPPGGASYEQYF
TRBJ2-2 | TRBV19 | - | CASSISITGELFF
TRBJ1-1 | TRBV11-3 | TRBD1 | CASSFPDRAYTEAFF
TRBJ1-1 | TRBV9 | - | CASSPSDSSASMNTEAFF
TRBJ1-6 | TRBV5-1 | TRBD1 | CASSSGQVDSPLHF
TRBJ1-2 | TRBV18 | TRBD1 | CASSKTDRDGLGYTF
TRBJ1-3 | TRBV10-3 | - | CAISDFTGSGNTIYF
TRBJ2-1 | TRBV5-4 | - | CASSLYRRGSWGRFDNEQFF
TRBJ1-1 | TRBV7-9 | - | CAAQGSGGNTEAFF
TRBJ1-4 | TRBV30 | - | CAWSRGNEKLFF
TRBJ1-2 | TRBV10-1 | TRBD1 | CASSENIGQGKGYTF
TRBJ1-2 | TRBV25-1 | TRBD1 | CASSERTGINYGYTF
TRBJ1-2 | TRBV27 | - | CASSPYPGGDGNYGYTF
TRBJ1-2 | TRBV7-3 | TRBD1 | CASSLGPGTGSGYGYTF
TRBJ1-2 | TRBV9 | - | CASSVRGGDGYTF
TRBJ1-4 | TRBV4-1 | - | CASSQSRSAGDEKLFF
TRBJ1-1 | TRBV30 | TRBD1 | CAWSVLQGAEAFF
TRBJ2-4 | TRBV4-1 | TRBD1 | CASSDQGAAENIQYF
TRBJ1-1 | TRBV27 | - | CASSYRENTEAFF
TRBJ1-1 | TRBV3-1/TRBV3-2 | TRBD1 | CASSRDRGTEAFF
TRBJ1-3 | TRBV9 | TRBD1 | CASSVGQGAGNTIYF
TRBJ2-3 | TRBV10-3 | TRBD2 | CAISESMAGVPDTQYF
TRBJ2-4 | TRBV18 | TRBD1 | CASSPPSGQLAKNIQYF
TRBJ2-7 | TRBV12-3/TRBV12-4 | - | CASSPRGTYEQYF
TRBJ1-1 | TRBV5-4 | TRBD1 | CASSSRTGGAEAFF
TRBJ1-4 | TRBV12-3/TRBV12-4 | TRBD1 | CASSRQGWEKLFF